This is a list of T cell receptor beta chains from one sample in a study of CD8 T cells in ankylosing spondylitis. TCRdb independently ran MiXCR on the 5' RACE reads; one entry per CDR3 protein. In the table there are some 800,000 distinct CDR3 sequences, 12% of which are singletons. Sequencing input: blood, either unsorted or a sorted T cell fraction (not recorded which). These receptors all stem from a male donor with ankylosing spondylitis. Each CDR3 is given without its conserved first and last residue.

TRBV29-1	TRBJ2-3	SVGNSGGDTDTQY
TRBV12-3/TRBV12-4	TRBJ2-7	ASSLSRTESYEQY
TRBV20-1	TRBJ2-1	SARPRTSRANEQF
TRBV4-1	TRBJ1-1	ASSHPGTGNTEAF
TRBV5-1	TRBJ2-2	ASSLIASTGELF
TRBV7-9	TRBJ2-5	ASSLPARETQY
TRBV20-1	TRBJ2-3	SARDRSGSADTQY
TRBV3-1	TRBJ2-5	ASNSWGETQY
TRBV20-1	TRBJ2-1	SARDMRGYNEQF
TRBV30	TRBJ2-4	AWSAGTPTLAKNIQY